The clone carrying this TCR beta chain was observed a few times. Some clones are missing from TCRdb's copy, which holds only in-frame ones; the method was immunoSEQ multiplex PCR. The table lists about 68,000 clones, 85% to 95% of them singletons. Per germline, CDR1 MNHEY and CDR2 SVGAGI. V dropped 7 bases and J dropped 2; count of bases not matched to a gene: 6. The CDR3 runs 15 residues. This specimen comes from a study of T cells after somatic rescue of genetic block. The sequenced sample consisted of peripheral blood mononuclear cells (PBMCs). This clonotype was sampled from a man aged 35 to 55. The genes are TRBV6-5 and TRBJ2-3, with 10 nucleotides matching TRBD1. The CDR3 reads CASKIGTGDTDTQYF. The CDR3 nucleotides are TGTGCCAGCAAAATAGGGACAGGGGACACAGATACGCAGTATTTT.